This T cell receptor beta chain was sequenced during a study of control samples from healthy donors and cancer patients. The CDR3 sequence is 13 residues long. The V end lost 6 bases, the J end lost 8 bases, and 11 bases lay between the germline ends. Germline V CDR1 and CDR2: LGHDT, YNNKEL (reference sequence). Profiling relied on immunoSEQ multiplex PCR, and the TCRdb table lists in-frame clones only, not all of them. The sample lists around 250,000 clones; 82% were seen once. Specimen: PBMCs. The chain is built from TRBV3-1 (or the pseudogene TRBV3-2) and TRBJ2-6; D unclear. This TCR came from a woman in her fifties or sixties with lung cancer. CDR3: CASSPWGTNVLTF. The CDR3 bases are TGTGCCAGCAGTCCATGGGGAACCAACGTCCTGACTTTC.